The entry below describes one T cell receptor (beta chain). The target antigen is unknown. Clones were read by immunoSEQ multiplex PCR, and TCRdb kept only the in-frame ones, dropping some. The sample lists about 2.1 million clones, 90% to 95% seen once, with approximately 1.7% in the top ten. CD45RO-negative CD8 cells positively selected for CCR7 made up the naive population, which excluded terminally differentiated effector memory CD45RA+ cells. Every donor, a Caucasian adult, lived in Nashville, Tennessee. The entry originates in a study of shared clonotypes between healthy human individuals. Broader study findings: Incompleteness in sorted-subset sequencing, despite large depth, was shown by rarefaction. The naive CD4 repertoires of a handful of donors were compared, and approximately 5.3% of clonotypes were shared. Richness estimates generally favored naive over memory subsets.

This CDR3 is built from 13 residues. Germline lookup yields CDR1 SGHVS and CDR2 FQNEAQ. Trimming left V 1 base short and J 2 bases short, with 5 bases between. The sequence was obtained from a man in his late teens or twenties in good health. Some clones in this sample may be carry-over from other donors' samples. Specimen: naive CD8+ T cells from PBMCs. The rearrangement joins TRBV7-8 to TRBJ1-2, with unresolved D. CDR3 DNA: TGTGCCAGCAGCTTAGGCCAAAACTATGGCTACACCTTC. As protein: CASSLGQNYGYTF.